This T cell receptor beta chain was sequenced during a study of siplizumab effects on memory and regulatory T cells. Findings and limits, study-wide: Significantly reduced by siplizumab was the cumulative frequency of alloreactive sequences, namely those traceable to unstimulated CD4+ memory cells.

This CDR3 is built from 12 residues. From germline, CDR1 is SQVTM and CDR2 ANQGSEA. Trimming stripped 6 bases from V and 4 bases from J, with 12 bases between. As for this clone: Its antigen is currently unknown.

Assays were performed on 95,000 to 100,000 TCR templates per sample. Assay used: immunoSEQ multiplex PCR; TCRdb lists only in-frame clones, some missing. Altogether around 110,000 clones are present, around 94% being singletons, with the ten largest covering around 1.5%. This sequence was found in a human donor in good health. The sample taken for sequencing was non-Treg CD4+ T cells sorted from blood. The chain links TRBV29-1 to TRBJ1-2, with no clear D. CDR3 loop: CSVQAGAYGYTF. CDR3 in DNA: TGCAGCGTCCAGGCAGGAGCCTATGGCTACACCTTC.